These 23 T cell receptor beta chains were sequenced from one sample in a study of cytomegalovirus exposure and HLA in healthy donors. With 60 Vbeta and 13 Jbeta primers, the PCR was carried out. Profiling relied on immunoSEQ multiplex PCR, and the TCRdb table lists in-frame clones only, not all of them. The sample holds more than 75,000 clones, around four fifths seen once. Input material: PBMCs. The receptors shown here come from a woman aged 18-29 years in good health and CMV-seropositive.

The chain has TRBV27 and TRBJ1-6; D call uncertain. The germline V gene encodes CDR1 MNHEY and CDR2 SMNVEV (reference sequence). V lost 5 bases and J lost 9, with 14 bases in between. The CDR3 runs to 14 residues. The CDR3 nucleotides read TGTGCCAGCAGTATAAAAGGGAGAATTTCACCCCTCCACTTT. Residues: CASSIKGRISPLHF.

V is TRBV25-1 and J is TRBJ1-5; D unclear. Trimming pared 2 bases from V and 8 bases from J, leaving 13 bases between. The CDR3 length is 14 residues. CDR1 and CDR2 (germline): MGHDK, SYGVNS. The CDR3 DNA sequence: TGTGCCAGCAGTGAAGCTGAGGGATGGAAGCCCCAGCATTTT. As protein: CASSEAEGWKPQHF.

The genes are TRBV5-1 and TRBJ1-3; D may be TRBD1 (6 bases). CDR1 is SGHRS, CDR2 YFSETQ, per germline. Trimming left V 4 bases short and J 0 bases short, with 8 bases between. The CDR3 length is 14 residues. Here the CDR3 DNA reads TGCGCCAGCAGCATACAGGGCTCTGGAAACACCATATATTTT. Translation: CASSIQGSGNTIYF.

J is TRBJ2-5 and V is TRBV25-1; D is unclear. The CDR3 consists of 15 residues. Germline V gene lookup returns CDR1 MGHDK and CDR2 SYGVNS. V was clipped by 1 base and J by 4 bases, with 13 bases between them. The CDR3 DNA reads TGTGCCAGCAGTGAATCTCTACCCCCGGGAGAGACCCAGTACTTC. Its protein product is CASSESLPPGETQYF.

This clone was counted only a few times. The chain employs TRBV4-1 and TRBJ2-1, with 9 bases matching TRBD2. V lost 6 bases, J lost 2 bases, and 14 bases stayed unmatched. Germline-derived CDR1 and CDR2 are MGHRA and YSYEKL. CDR3 size: 18 residues. CDR3 DNA sequence: TGCGCCAGCAGTCACTTTTTTCCTCAGCGGGGGGCCTACAATGAGCAGTTCTTC. Its protein is CASSHFFPQRGAYNEQFF.

The rearrangement links TRBV2 to TRBJ1-2; maybe TRBD1 (5 bases). The CDR3 spans 11 residues. Germline CDR1 reads SNHLY; CDR2 reads FYNNEI. V lost 10 bases and J lost 2, with 8 bases in between. CDR3 sequence reads: CANGQNYGYTF. Here the CDR3 DNA reads TGTGCCAACGGACAAAACTATGGCTACACCTTC.

The rearrangement joins TRBV6-5 to TRBJ1-3, with 8 bases fitting TRBD1. The V and J ends lost 7 bases and 1 base, in that order; junction bases with no gene match: 6. The germline V gene encodes CDR1 MNHEY and CDR2 SVGAGI. This CDR3 spans 15 amino acids. The CDR3 loop is CASTLGTGSGNTIYF. The CDR3 DNA is TGTGCCAGCACCCTCGGGACAGGATCTGGAAACACCATATATTTT.

This clone has only a few counts. V and J are TRBV6-4 and TRBJ2-3; 7 bases map to TRBD1. The CDR3 consists of 15 residues. Germline trimming cut 2 bases from V and 0 bases from J; bases unmatched to any gene: 2. Germline CDR1 MRHNA, CDR2 SNTAGT. The CDR3 DNA reads as TGTGCCAGCAGTGACCGGGACAGTAGCACAGATACGCAGTATTTT. Its translation: CASSDRDSSTDTQYF.

V is TRBV5-6 and J is TRBJ1-3; 7 bases match TRBD1. CDR3 length: 14 amino acids. With 2 bases clipped from V and 2 bases from J, the junction kept 1 base outside the gene matches. The germline V gene encodes CDR1 SGHDT and CDR2 YYEEEE. The CDR3 region is CASSFDRAGNTIYF. The CDR3 region has the DNA TGTGCCAGCAGCTTCGACAGGGCTGGAAACACCATATATTTT.

The gene calls are TRBV7-9 and TRBJ1-2; TRBD1 matches 7 bases. The CDR3 has 14 amino acids. J lost 0 bases, V lost 5 bases, and 3 bases had no gene match. Germline V lookup: CDR1 SEHNR, CDR2 FQNEAQ (reference sequence). The CDR3 region is CASSQDRSNYGYTF. The CDR3 DNA follows: TGTGCCAGCAGCCAGGACAGGTCTAACTATGGCTACACCTTC.

V usage is TRBV6-4 and J usage is TRBJ1-1; the D is unclear. Trimming stripped 5 bases from V and 1 base from J, with 8 bases between. Germline lookup yields CDR1 MRHNA and CDR2 SNTAGT. The CDR3 covers 13 residues. The CDR3 DNA sequence: TGTGCCAGCAGTAAAACAACGAACACTGAAGCTTTCTTT. Translated: CASSKTTNTEAFF.

Here the CDR3 DNA reads TGCGCCAGCAGCCGGACAGGGACTCATGATGGCTACACCTTC. Translated: CASSRTGTHDGYTF. The chain couples TRBV5-1 to TRBJ1-2; 8 bases are a match to TRBD1. The junction had 8 bases not matched to a gene; V was cut back by 4 bases and J by 6 bases. The CDR3 is 14 residues long. Germline CDR1 reads SGHRS; CDR2 reads YFSETQ.

The V gene is TRBV27, the J gene TRBJ1-1, with TRBD1 as a possible D gene (6 bases). Trimming removed 9 bases at V and 3 bases at J, with 20 bases between. The germline CDR1 and CDR2 sequences are MNHEY and SMNVEV (reference sequence). The length of the CDR3 is 15 residues. The DNA of the CDR3 is TGTGCCAGTCGTTCCCTCCCTGGGGGCCACACTGAAGCTTTCTTT. The encoded protein is CASRSLPGGHTEAFF.

J is TRBJ2-1 and V is TRBV7-3; 8 positions agree with TRBD2. Germline V gene data show CDR1 as SGHTA and CDR2 as FQGTGA. The CDR3 loop spans 19 amino acids. Trimming took 6 bases from V and 0 from J; bases not matched to a gene: 16. The CDR3 reads CASSMAGGSPYLSYNEQFF. CDR3 sequence (DNA): TGTGCCAGCAGTATGGCGGGAGGTTCCCCCTACCTCTCCTACAATGAGCAGTTCTTC.

The chain combines TRBV5-6 with TRBJ2-1; 8 bases map to TRBD2. The CDR3 totals 16 residues. Trimming took 3 bases from V and 7 from J; bases not matched to a gene: 12. Germline CDR1 SGHDT, CDR2 YYEEEE. CDR3 amino acids: CASSSGGVARRNEQFF. Here the CDR3 DNA reads TGTGCCAGCAGCTCGGGGGGGGTAGCCCGCCGAAATGAGCAGTTCTTC.

This clone was recorded once. The chain uses TRBV27 and TRBJ1-1; TRBD1 might be the D (5 bases). The V and J ends lost 3 bases and 5 bases respectively, with 16 bases between them. The germline V gene has CDR1 MNHEY and CDR2 SMNVEV (reference sequence). This CDR3 is built from 15 residues. CDR3 sequence: CASSFRTGMVTEAFF. CDR3 DNA: TGTGCCAGCAGTTTCCGAACAGGTATGGTGACTGAAGCTTTCTTT.

The CDR3 sequence is CASSQDLLGGRSQPQHF. Here the CDR3 DNA reads TGTGCCAGCAGCCAAGATCTGTTGGGAGGGAGGAGTCAGCCCCAGCATTTT. The chain is built from TRBV4-2 and TRBJ1-5; D not certain. With 0 bases removed from V and 6 bases from J, the gap between germline ends came to 18 bases. There are 17 residues in the CDR3. The germline V gene encodes CDR1 LGHNA and CDR2 YNFKEQ.

The chain combines TRBV5-1 with TRBJ1-5, with a tentative D call TRBD1 (5 bases). The CDR3 extends over 15 amino acids. V shed 0 bases and J shed 1 base, with 8 bases lying between them. CDR1 SGHRS and CDR2 YFSETQ come from the germline V gene. The CDR3, as DNA: TGCGCCAGCAGCTTGGCCCCAGGGAGCAATCAGCCCCAGCATTTT. Residues: CASSLAPGSNQPQHF.

The V call is TRBV7-9, the J call TRBJ2-7, with 8 bases that match TRBD1. The CDR3 sequence is 16 residues long. Trimming took 7 bases from V and 0 from J; bases not matched to a gene: 11. Germline CDR1 reads SEHNR; CDR2 reads FQNEAQ (reference sequence). CDR3 residues: CASTKTGDHSSYEQYF. The CDR3 DNA reads as TGTGCCAGCACCAAGACAGGGGACCATAGCTCCTACGAGCAGTACTTC.

The gene calls are TRBV19 and TRBJ1-1, with TRBD1 matching over 12 bases. With 6 bases clipped from V and 3 bases from J, the junction kept 5 bases outside the gene matches. The CDR3 covers 15 residues. CDR1 LNHDA and CDR2 SQIVND come from the germline V gene (reference sequence). CDR3 protein: CASSHRDRGHTEAFF. The CDR3 region has the DNA TGTGCCAGTAGCCACCGGGACAGGGGGCACACTGAAGCTTTCTTT.

The chain joins TRBV5-6 to TRBJ2-3, with D perhaps TRBD2 (6 bases). The V and J ends lost 1 base and 2 bases respectively, with 14 bases between them. Germline-derived CDR1 and CDR2 are SGHDT and YYEEEE. CDR3 size: 16 residues. This CDR3 reads CASSLIGADYTDTQYF. The CDR3 bases are TGTGCCAGCAGCTTGATAGGAGCGGACTACACAGATACGCAGTATTTT.

The rearrangement links TRBV2 to TRBJ1-4; unclear D gene. The CDR3 totals 15 residues. Trimming took 0 bases from V and 8 from J, leaving 13 bases between them. Per germline, CDR1 SNHLY and CDR2 FYNNEI. The CDR3 DNA reads as TGTGCCAGCAGTGAAGCGCCCGGGTCCTGGGAAAAACTGTTTTTT. It encodes CASSEAPGSWEKLFF. The full variable domain, rest sourced from reference TRBV2 and TRBJ1-4, is EPEVTQTPSHQVTQMGQEVILRCVPISNHLYFYWYRQILGQKVEFLVSFYNNEISEKSEIFDDQFSVERPDGSNFTLKIRSTKLEDSAMYFCASSEAPGSWEKLFFGSGTQLSVL.

The rearrangement joins TRBV6-1 to TRBJ1-1, with no clear D. Germline CDR1 and CDR2: MNHNS and SASEGT. This CDR3 comprises 12 residues. The germline V and J ends were trimmed by 7 bases and 2 bases, with 8 bases remaining between them. DNA of the CDR3: TGTGCCAGCATTACTTACAACACTGAAGCTTTCTTT. Translated: CASITYNTEAFF.